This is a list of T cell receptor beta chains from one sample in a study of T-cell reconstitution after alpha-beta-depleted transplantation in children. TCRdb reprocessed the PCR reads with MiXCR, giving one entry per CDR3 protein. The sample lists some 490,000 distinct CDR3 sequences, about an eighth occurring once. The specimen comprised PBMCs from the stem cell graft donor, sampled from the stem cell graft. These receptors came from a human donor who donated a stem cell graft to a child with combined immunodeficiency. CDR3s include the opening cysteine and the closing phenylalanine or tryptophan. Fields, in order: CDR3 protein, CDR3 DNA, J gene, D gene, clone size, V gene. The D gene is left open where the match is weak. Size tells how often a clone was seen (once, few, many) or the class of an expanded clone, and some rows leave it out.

CASRPDRGLKRAFF TGTGCCAGCAGACCGGACAGGGGGCTTAAGAGAGCTTTCTTT TRBJ1-1 TRBD1 few TRBV12-3/TRBV12-4
CASSPGKGGGVSPLHF TGTGCCAGCAGTCCCGGTAAGGGGGGAGGAGTATCACCCCTCCACTTT TRBJ1-6 . . TRBV12-3/TRBV12-4
CASSLRGETEAFF TGTGCCAGCAGTTTGAGGGGGGAAACTGAAGCTTTCTTT TRBJ1-1 . many TRBV12-3/TRBV12-4
CASSLSPSLQETQYF TGTGCCAGCAGCCTAAGCCCATCGCTCCAAGAGACCCAGTACTTC TRBJ2-5 . many TRBV9
CASRSSGGTSGYNEQFF TGTGCCAGCAGATCCTCCGGGGGGACTAGCGGTTACAATGAGCAGTTCTTC TRBJ2-1 TRBD2 many TRBV12-3/TRBV12-4
CASSYSTFGQEVKNIQYF TGTGCCAGCAGTTACTCGACCTTTGGGCAGGAAGTCAAAAACATTCAGTACTTC TRBJ2-4 . many TRBV6-2/TRBV6-3
CASSRDTQYF TGTGCTTCATCCAGGGATACGCAGTATTTT TRBJ2-3 . many TRBV28
CASSSALGYNEQFF TGTGCCAGCAGCTCCGCGCTGGGCTACAATGAGCAGTTCTTC TRBJ2-1 . many TRBV7-2
CASSLTGGPGDTQYF TGTGCCAGCAGTTTGACGGGGGGGCCAGGAGATACGCAGTATTTT TRBJ2-3 TRBD2 many TRBV12-3/TRBV12-4
CSVGFAGVNEQFF TGCAGCGTTGGGTTTGCGGGGGTTAATGAGCAGTTCTTC TRBJ2-1 TRBD2 many TRBV29-1
CASSESPVVAGSYNEQFF TGTGCCAGCAGTGAGTCCCCAGTGGTAGCGGGCTCCTACAATGAGCAGTTCTTC TRBJ2-1 TRBD2 many TRBV10-3
CASSPGETEAFF TGTGCCAGCAGCCCAGGGGAGACTGAAGCTTTCTTT TRBJ1-1 . . TRBV7-9
CASSFRGGYSPLHF TGTGCCAGCAGCTTCAGGGGAGGGTATTCACCGCTCCACTTT TRBJ1-6 . few TRBV7-9
CASSFSGQQYF TGTGCCAGCAGTTTTAGCGGACAGCAGTACTTC TRBJ2-7 . many TRBV12-3/TRBV12-4
CASRPPTGTEAFF TGTGCCAGCAGACCTCCGACCGGCACTGAAGCTTTCTTT TRBJ1-1 . few TRBV3-1
CASVRSSGRGPRVGEQFF TGTGCCAGTGTGAGATCTAGCGGGAGAGGGCCGAGGGTAGGTGAGCAGTTCTTC TRBJ2-1 TRBD2 many TRBV27
CASSPREGIQPQHF TGCGCCAGCAGCCCCAGGGAGGGGATTCAGCCCCAGCATTTT TRBJ1-5 . . TRBV4-1
CSARDLSEQYF TGCAGTGCTAGAGATCTTTCCGAGCAGTACTTC TRBJ2-7 . many TRBV20-1
CASSLAAANYGYTF TGTGCCAGCAGTTTAGCCGCTGCCAACTATGGCTACACCTTC TRBJ1-2 . . TRBV12-3/TRBV12-4
CASSQDPLAGRNEQFF TGCGCCAGCAGCCAAGATCCCCTAGCGGGAAGGAATGAGCAGTTCTTC TRBJ2-1 TRBD2 few TRBV4-3
CASQPPPGTRGIYEQYF TGTGCCAGCCAGCCCCCTCCCGGGACACGGGGCATTTACGAGCAGTACTTC TRBJ2-7 . . TRBV12-3/TRBV12-4